Shown below are 2 T cell receptor beta chains from a single sample sequenced in a study of T cell responses to AZD1222 COVID-19 vaccine. Profiling relied on immunoSEQ multiplex PCR, and the TCRdb table lists in-frame clones only, not all of them. Of just under 150,000 clones listed, roughly nine tenths were seen once; the top ten hold under 2%. The input for sequencing was peripheral blood, taken 28 days after the second AZD1222 dose. All receptors derive from an adult who received the AZD1222 COVID-19 vaccine.

The V call is TRBV18, the J call TRBJ2-3; 10 bases agree with TRBD2. The germline V gene encodes CDR1 KGHSH and CDR2 LQKENI. The J segment lost 0 bases and the V segment lost 6 bases, leaving 3 bases of the junction unmatched. CDR3 size: 15 residues. CDR3 DNA sequence: TGTGCCAGCTCCCAGACTAGCGGGAGCACAGATACGCAGTATTTT. It codes for CASSQTSGSTDTQYF.

This clone was recorded only once. The rearrangement links TRBV9 to TRBJ2-1, with 10 bases lining up with TRBD2. J gave up 5 bases and V 0 bases, and 2 bases lay outside the gene matches. The CDR3 spans 15 residues. CDR1 and CDR2 (germline): SGDLS, YYNGEE. For the CDR3, the DNA is TGTGCCAGCAGCGTAGGGGGACTAGCGAACAATGAGCAGTTCTTC. This codes for CASSVGGLANNEQFF.